Listed here are 9 T cell receptor beta chains from one sample, sequenced in a study of early T cells in non-severe SARS-CoV-2 infection. TCRdb called the 5' RACE reads again in MiXCR, with one record for every CDR3 protein. The sample has about 60,000 distinct CDR3 sequences, 20% seen once. Sequenced material: whole blood, taken at baseline. These TCRs come from an adult who was a healthcare worker with PCR-confirmed SARS-CoV-2 infection or an uninfected control (not recorded which).

This clonotype occurred once. This chain uses TRBV29-1 with TRBJ2-6; no reliable D call. Looked up from germline, CDR1 is SQVTM and CDR2 is ANQGSEA. CDR3 length equals 13 residues. V was pared by 6 bases and J by 4 bases, with 10 bases between. CDR3 sequence reads: CSVQMSGANVLTF. The CDR3 DNA reads TGCAGCGTCCAGATGTCCGGGGCCAACGTCCTGACTTTC.

V gene TRBV20-1 combines with J gene TRBJ2-2, with a tentative D call TRBD2 (6 bases). Per germline, CDR1 DFQATT and CDR2 SNEGSKA (reference sequence). The V end lost 0 bases, the J end lost 7 bases, and 6 bases lay between the germline ends. The CDR3 is made up of 12 amino acids. The CDR3 DNA sequence: TGCAGTGCTAGAGAGGGGGGCGGGGAGCTGTTTTTT. Its protein product is CSAREGGGELFF.

This clonotype is labeled as medium-sized. This CDR3 is CSAHMDRGRGYTF. The CDR3 DNA is TGCAGCGCTCACATGGACAGGGGTCGTGGCTACACCTTC. The V gene is TRBV29-1, the J gene TRBJ1-2; TRBD1 aligns across 9 bases. V shed 7 bases and J 7 bases; nucleotides not matched to a gene: 10. Looked up from germline, CDR1 is SQVTM and CDR2 is ANQGSEA. The CDR3 length is 13 residues. The full variable domain, rest sourced from reference TRBV29-1 and TRBJ1-2, is SAVISQKPSRDICQRGTSLTIQCQVDSQVTMMFWYRQQPGQSLTLIATANQGSEATYESGFVIDKFPISRPNLTFSTLTVSNMSPEDSSIYLCSAHMDRGRGYTFGSGTRLTVV.

V and J are TRBV29-1 and TRBJ2-7; 12 nucleotides line up with TRBD2. CDR1 and CDR2 from the germline V gene are SQVTM and ANQGSEA. CDR3 length equals 13 residues. With V trimmed by 6 bases and J by 3 bases, 3 bases remained unmatched. The CDR3 region is CSVILAGGYEQYF. The CDR3 DNA sequence: TGCAGCGTGATACTAGCGGGGGGCTACGAGCAGTACTTC.

The chain uses TRBV10-3 and TRBJ1-1; D is perhaps TRBD1 (5 bases). CDR1 is ENHRY and CDR2 is SYGVKD in the germline V gene. CDR3 length equals 14 residues. Trimming stripped 4 bases from V and 5 bases from J, with 14 bases between. DNA of the CDR3: TGTGCCATCAGTGGCCTGGAAGGGGAAACTGAAGCTTTCTTT. Protein product: CAISGLEGETEAFF.

CDR3 sequence: CASSLRAAHNSPLHF. The DNA for the CDR3 is TGTGCCAGCAGCTTACGGGCTGCTCATAATTCACCCCTCCACTTT. The chain recombines TRBV7-6 with TRBJ1-6, with D hard to call. This CDR3 is 15 amino acids long. With 2 bases removed from V and 5 bases from J, the gap between germline ends came to 10 bases. Germline V CDR1 and CDR2: SGHVS, FNYEAQ.

This clonotype was detected many times. This sequence joins TRBV7-9 and TRBJ2-2; D may be TRBD2 (6 bases). This CDR3 is 13 amino acids long. Trimming took 3 bases from V and 6 from J, leaving 8 bases between them. Germline CDR1 and CDR2: SEHNR and FQNEAQ (reference sequence). CDR3 in amino acids: CASSFTGAGELFF. The CDR3 DNA reads as TGTGCCAGCAGCTTTACGGGGGCCGGGGAGCTGTTTTTT.

This sequence joins TRBV7-9 and TRBJ1-1, with 9 bases matching TRBD1. V was clipped by 5 bases and J by 3 bases; unmatched bases: 7. The CDR3 contains 15 residues. Per the germline V gene, CDR1 is SEHNR and CDR2 is FQNEAQ (reference sequence). CDR3 nucleotides: TGTGCCAGCAGCCCGGGACAGGGTCAGGACACTGAAGCTTTCTTT. Amino acids: CASSPGQGQDTEAFF.

The gene calls are TRBV6-8 and TRBJ1-1; D uncertain. Trimming took off 8 bases at V and 6 bases at J, with 1 base between the two ends. Per the germline V gene, CDR1 is MNHGY and CDR2 is SAAAGT. The CDR3 loop spans 8 amino acids. CDR3 amino acids: CASPEAFF. In DNA, the CDR3 is TGTGCCAGCCCTGAAGCTTTCTTT.